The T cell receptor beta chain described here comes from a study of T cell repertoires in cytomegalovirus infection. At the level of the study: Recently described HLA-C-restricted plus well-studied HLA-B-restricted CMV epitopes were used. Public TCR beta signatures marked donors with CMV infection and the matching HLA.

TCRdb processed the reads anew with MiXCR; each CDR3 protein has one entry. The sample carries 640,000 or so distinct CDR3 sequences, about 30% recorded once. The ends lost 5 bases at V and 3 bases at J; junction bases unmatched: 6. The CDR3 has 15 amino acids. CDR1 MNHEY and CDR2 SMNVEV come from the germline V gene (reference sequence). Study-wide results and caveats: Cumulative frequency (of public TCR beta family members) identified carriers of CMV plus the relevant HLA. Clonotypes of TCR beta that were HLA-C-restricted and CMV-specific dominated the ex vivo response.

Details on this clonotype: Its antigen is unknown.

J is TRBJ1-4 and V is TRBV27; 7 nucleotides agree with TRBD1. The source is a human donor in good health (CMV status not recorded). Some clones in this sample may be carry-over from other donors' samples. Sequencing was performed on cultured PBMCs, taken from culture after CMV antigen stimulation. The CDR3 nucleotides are TGTGCCAGCAGTATACGGACAGGACCTAATGAAAAACTGTTTTTT. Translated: CASSIRTGPNEKLFF.